This T cell receptor beta chain was obtained from a study of cytomegalovirus exposure and HLA in healthy donors. This PCR relied on a set of 60 Vbeta primers and 13 Jbeta primers. This table comes from immunoSEQ multiplex PCR, and its TCRdb copy is limited to in-frame clones, with some not included. In the table there are 63,000 or so clones, approximately 72% of which are singletons. Trimming removed 1 base from V and 4 bases from J; junction bases left unmatched: 4. Germline CDR1 reads LNHDA; CDR2 reads SQIVND (reference sequence). The CDR3 has 15 residues. This receptor was obtained from a woman in her 30s in good health and CMV-seropositive. The chain has TRBV19 and TRBJ2-5, with TRBD1 matching 9 bases. The specimen sequenced was PBMCs. The CDR3 sequence: CASSIAGTGLETQYF. The DNA for the CDR3 is TGTGCCAGTAGTATAGCTGGGACAGGGTTAGAGACCCAGTACTTC. Full variable domain (remainder filled in from reference TRBV19 and TRBJ2-5): DGGITQSPKYLFRKEGQNVTLSCEQNLNHDAMYWYRQDPGQGLRLIYYSQIVNDFQKGDIAEGYSVSREKKESFPLTVTSAQKNPTAFYLCASSIAGTGLETQYFGPGTRLLVL.